The next 28 T cell receptor beta chains were all read from a single sample in a study of shared clonotypes between healthy human individuals. Profiling relied on immunoSEQ multiplex PCR, and the TCRdb table lists in-frame clones only, not all of them. The repertoire holds hundreds of thousands of clones, with 74% as singletons. The sequencing sample was made of memory CD4+ T cells sorted from blood. Subset noted: CD45RA-negative fraction. The receptors derive from a woman aged 25 to 39 in good health.

V usage is TRBV28 and J usage is TRBJ2-2, with D perhaps being TRBD1 or TRBD2 (6 bases each). V lost 7 bases, J lost 3 bases, and 18 bases lay in between. CDR1 MDHEN and CDR2 SYDVKM come from the germline V gene. The CDR3 covers 16 residues. CDR3 sequence (DNA): TGTGCCAGCAAGGGGGGTGGGAGAGTCTACACCGGGGAGCTGTTTTTT. This encodes CASKGGGRVYTGELFF.

This clone occurred a few times. J is TRBJ2-5 and V is TRBV4-1; D remains unclear. Trimming pared 0 bases from V and 5 bases from J, leaving 13 bases between. This CDR3 has 15 amino acids. CDR1 is MGHRA, CDR2 YSYEKL, per germline. The CDR3 reads CASSQDPRVEETQYF. Here the CDR3 DNA reads TGCGCCAGCAGCCAAGATCCCCGGGTAGAGGAGACCCAGTACTTC.

V and J are TRBV5-8 and TRBJ2-3; no reliable D call. The germline CDR1 and CDR2 sequences are SGHTS and YDEGEE. The CDR3 length is 15 residues. V lost 0 bases and J 4 bases, leaving 12 bases between the germline ends. Here the CDR3 reads CASSLEAAVSDTQYF. DNA of the CDR3: TGTGCCAGCAGCTTGGAGGCTGCGGTATCAGATACGCAGTATTTT.

V gene TRBV15 combines with J gene TRBJ1-2; D remains unclear. Germline loops: CDR1 LNHNV, CDR2 YYDKDF (reference sequence). The ends were cut back, 4 bases at V and 4 bases at J, with 13 bases in the middle. The CDR3 sequence is 14 residues long. The CDR3 is CATSTIDGPYGYTF. The CDR3 nucleotides are TGTGCCACCAGCACCATAGACGGACCCTATGGCTACACCTTC.

This sequence joins TRBV6-1 and TRBJ1-1; no clear D. Germline values: CDR1 MNHNS, CDR2 SASEGT. This CDR3 is built from 16 residues. Trimming removed 1 base from V and 1 base from J, with 13 bases in between. This chain's CDR3 is CASSEGQAYSNTEAFF. In DNA, the CDR3 is TGTGCCAGCAGTGAAGGGCAGGCGTACTCGAACACTGAAGCTTTCTTT.

A remark on this clone: This sample also contains other DNA sequences that code for the same CDR3. The chain couples TRBV2 to TRBJ1-5; D is uncertain. The CDR3 is 14 residues long. Germline V gene data show CDR1 as SNHLY and CDR2 as FYNNEI. V shed 5 bases and J shed 3 bases, with 11 bases lying between them. CDR3 nucleotides: TGTGCCAGCAGTCGTCCCGGGGACAATCAGCCCCAGCATTTT. This translates into CASSRPGDNQPQHF.

The sample holds many counts of this clone. The V gene is TRBV29-1, the J gene TRBJ1-1; D remains ambiguous. Per the germline V gene, CDR1 is SQVTM and CDR2 is ANQGSEA. Trimming stripped 6 bases from V and 3 bases from J, with 5 bases between. The CDR3 is 10 residues long. The CDR3 loop reads CSVFYTEAFF. As DNA, the CDR3 is TGCAGCGTCTTCTACACTGAAGCTTTCTTT.

For this clone: This CDR3 is also generated by other DNA sequences in the sample. J is TRBJ2-7 and V is TRBV2; a weak D match, TRBD2 (6 bases). The CDR3 loop spans 12 amino acids. Germline assignment: CDR1 SNHLY and CDR2 FYNNEI. V dropped 11 bases and J dropped 2 bases, with 13 bases sitting between them. CDR3 amino acids: CASSTGAYEQYF. In nucleotides, the CDR3 is TGTGCCTCCAGCACGGGGGCCTACGAGCAGTACTTC. Supplemented by reference TRBV2 and TRBJ2-7, the full variable domain reads EPEVTQTPSHQVTQMGQEVILRCVPISNHLYFYWYRQILGQKVEFLVSFYNNEISEKSEIFDDQFSVERPDGSNFTLKIRSTKLEDSAMYFCASSTGAYEQYFGPGTRLTVT.

This rearrangement joins TRBV28 to TRBJ1-5; tentatively, D is TRBD1 (5 bases). Trimming removed 5 bases from V and 0 bases from J, with 14 bases in between. The CDR3 covers 16 residues. Germline V gene data show CDR1 as MDHEN and CDR2 as SYDVKM. Written as DNA, the CDR3 is TGTGCCAGCAGTGAGGCCGGGGCGGCTAGCAATCAGCCCCAGCATTTT. Translated: CASSEAGAASNQPQHF.

The chain uses TRBV6-4 and TRBJ2-7, with D possibly TRBD2 on 5 matching bases. The V gene's germline CDR1 is MRHNA and CDR2 SNTAGT. The CDR3 loop spans 16 amino acids. The V end was cut by 10 bases, the J end by 0 bases, with 22 bases between. The CDR3 nucleotides are TGTGCCACTCATCTTTGTGTCTGGACTTGCTCCTACGAGCAGTACTTC. Protein: CATHLCVWTCSYEQYF.

J is TRBJ2-7 and V is TRBV6-1, with D possibly being TRBD2 (6 bases). CDR1 and CDR2 from the germline V gene are MNHNS and SASEGT. V lost 4 bases to trimming and J lost 2 bases, with 15 bases between them. This CDR3 region has 15 residues. The CDR3 nucleotides read TGTGCCAGCAGTGCACTTTACGGGAGCCCCTACGAGCAGTACTTC. Its protein product is CASSALYGSPYEQYF.

V usage is TRBV28 and J usage is TRBJ2-3, with 8 bases aligning to TRBD1. V lost 8 bases and J lost 4; bases outside the gene matches: 11. This CDR3 is built from 15 residues. CDR1 and CDR2 from the germline V gene are MDHEN and SYDVKM. The CDR3 here is CASPPSTGDADTQYF. The CDR3 nucleotides read TGTGCCAGCCCTCCCTCGACAGGGGACGCAGATACGCAGTATTTT.

Only a few counts were recorded for this clone. The V call is TRBV30, the J call TRBJ1-1, with TRBD1 matching 8 bases. The V segment lost 7 bases and the J segment 0 bases; nucleotides outside the gene matches: 4. In germline, CDR1 is GTSNPN, CDR2 SVGIG (reference sequence). The CDR3 loop spans 13 amino acids. The CDR3 sequence is CAYDRGMNTEAFF. The CDR3 region has the DNA TGTGCCTACGACAGGGGCATGAACACTGAAGCTTTCTTT. Combining the CDR3 with reference TRBV30 and TRBJ1-1 gives the whole variable domain SQTIHQWPATLVQPVGSPLSLECTVEGTSNPNLYWYRQAAGRGLQLLFYSVGIGQISSEVPQNLSASRPQDRQFILSSKKLLLSDSGFYLCAYDRGMNTEAFFGQGTRLTVV.

The rearrangement uses TRBV5-4 and TRBJ2-1; 9 positions match TRBD2. The CDR3 runs 13 residues. V shed 2 bases and J 10 bases; nucleotides not matched to a gene: 4. CDR1 is SGHNT and CDR2 is YYREEE in the germline V gene (reference sequence). CDR3 sequence (DNA): TGTGCCAGCAGCTTCTCTAGCGGGAAAGAGCAGTTCTTC. It yields the protein CASSFSSGKEQFF.

This rearrangement joins TRBV5-1 to TRBJ2-3; D is perhaps TRBD2 (6 bases). The CDR3 length is 16 residues. V gave up 2 bases and J gave up 6 bases, with 19 bases separating them. The germline V gene has CDR1 SGHRS and CDR2 YFSETQ. The DNA of the CDR3 is TGCGCCAGCAGCTTAGCGACCGGGACTGGGGTTGATACGCAGTATTTT. Protein product: CASSLATGTGVDTQYF.

The V gene is TRBV28, the J gene TRBJ2-2; D is ambiguous. The CDR3 consists of 15 residues. The germline V and J ends were trimmed by 2 bases and 6 bases, with 13 bases remaining between them. CDR1 is MDHEN, CDR2 SYDVKM, per germline. CDR3 in amino acids: CASSLLGNRAGELFF. The CDR3 DNA sequence: TGTGCCAGCAGTTTACTGGGAAATAGGGCCGGGGAGCTGTTTTTT.

This clone was seen a few times. The chain is built from TRBV4-2 and TRBJ2-3; 10 bases are shared with TRBD2. This CDR3 is built from 19 residues. Germline CDR1 reads LGHNA; CDR2 reads YNFKEQ. V dropped 0 bases and J dropped 6; count of bases not matched to a gene: 15. The CDR3 region has the DNA TGTGCCAGCAGCCAAGATTACGGCGTCGCTAGCGGGAGTGTGGATACGCAGTATTTT. Amino acid sequence: CASSQDYGVASGSVDTQYF.

This chain connects TRBV7-2 to TRBJ2-5; 12 positions agree with TRBD2. The V segment lost 5 bases and the J segment 4 bases; nucleotides outside the gene matches: 8. The germline V gene has CDR1 SGHTA and CDR2 FQGNSA. There are 16 residues in the CDR3. CDR3 in amino acids: CASSKSMTSGRETQYF. The CDR3 DNA reads as TGTGCCAGCAGCAAATCGATGACTAGCGGGAGAGAGACCCAGTACTTC.

This clone was observed a few times. The V call is TRBV19, the J call TRBJ1-2, with TRBD1 as a possible D gene (5 bases). Germline V lookup: CDR1 LNHDA, CDR2 SQIVND (reference sequence). The CDR3 spans 17 residues. V lost 4 bases and J 4 bases, leaving 22 bases between the germline ends. The CDR3 DNA follows: TGTGCCAGTAGTAGACCGGGGTCAGCAGGGACCGTCTATGGCTACACCTTC. Its translation is CASSRPGSAGTVYGYTF.

Remarks on this clone: Since a much larger clone is just one base distant, this may be a read error. The CDR3 DNA reads as TGTGCCAGCAGCCCCAACTACGAGCAGTACTTC. Translation: CASSPNYEQYF. The V and J genes are TRBV7-6 and TRBJ2-7; the D is unclear. Germline-derived CDR1 and CDR2 are SGHVS and FNYEAQ. This CDR3 is 11 amino acids long. V gave up 5 bases and J gave up 3 bases, with 5 bases separating them.

The chain uses TRBV18 and TRBJ2-7; the match to TRBD1 covers 11 bases. The CDR3 has 15 residues. Germline CDR1 and CDR2: KGHSH and LQKENI. After removal of 4 bases from V and 3 bases from J, the junction contained 5 bases not matched to a gene. The DNA of the CDR3 is TGTGCCAGCTCACAAGGGACAGGGGGTTTCTACGAGCAGTACTTC. It codes for CASSQGTGGFYEQYF.

This chain uses TRBV19 with TRBJ2-1; TRBD1 or TRBD2 may be the D gene (5 bases each). Trimming stripped 4 bases from V and 5 bases from J, with 18 bases between. This CDR3 has 16 amino acids. Per the germline V gene, CDR1 is LNHDA and CDR2 is SQIVND (reference sequence). The CDR3 DNA sequence: TGTGCCAGTAGTACCCATCCGGGACGTACAAACAATGAGCAGTTCTTC. This sequence encodes CASSTHPGRTNNEQFF.

The chain combines TRBV29-1 with TRBJ2-1, with D perhaps given as TRBD1 or TRBD2 (6 bases each). V gave up 3 bases and J gave up 6 bases, with 27 bases separating them. The CDR3 covers 18 residues. The germline V gene has CDR1 SQVTM and CDR2 ANQGSEA. CDR3 region: CSVDDDIGLGGYSNEQFF. The CDR3 nucleotides read TGCAGCGTTGACGATGATATTGGGTTGGGGGGCTATTCCAATGAGCAGTTCTTC.

The V and J genes are TRBV4-2 and TRBJ2-5; unclear D gene. CDR3 size: 14 residues. The germline V gene has CDR1 LGHNA and CDR2 YNFKEQ. The V end lost 2 bases, the J end lost 7 bases, and 14 bases lay between the germline ends. CDR3 sequence: CASSQKDNSGTQYF. CDR3 sequence (DNA): TGTGCCAGCAGCCAAAAGGATAATTCCGGGACCCAGTACTTC.

The chain couples TRBV7-2 to TRBJ1-2; 8 bases align to TRBD1. The CDR3 spans 15 residues. Germline trimming cut 3 bases from V and 4 bases from J; bases unmatched to any gene: 7. In germline, CDR1 is SGHTA, CDR2 FQGNSA. The CDR3 loop is CASSFSYGQGYGYTF. The CDR3 DNA reads as TGTGCCAGCAGCTTCTCTTACGGACAGGGCTATGGCTACACCTTC. The whole variable domain, remainder taken from reference TRBV7-2 and TRBJ1-2, is GAGVSQSPSNKVTEKGKDVELRCDPISGHTALYWYRQSLGQGLEFLIYFQGNSAPDKSGLPSDRFSAERTGGSVSTLTIQRTQQEDSAVYLCASSFSYGQGYGYTFGSGTRLTVV.

This sequence joins TRBV30 and TRBJ1-2; D not certain. The CDR3 contains 13 residues. V was trimmed by 3 bases and J by 4 bases, leaving 12 bases between them. Germline V gene lookup returns CDR1 GTSNPN and CDR2 SVGIG (reference sequence). In DNA form, the CDR3 reads TGTGCCTGGAGGAACTCACGGATCTATGGCTACACCTTC. Encoded protein: CAWRNSRIYGYTF.

This clone was seen a single time. The J gene is TRBJ2-7, the V gene TRBV7-2; TRBD2 aligns across 8 bases. Germline assignment: CDR1 SGHTA and CDR2 FQGNSA. The CDR3 sequence is 13 residues long. The J segment lost 8 bases and the V segment lost 5 bases, leaving 8 bases of the junction unmatched. The CDR3 DNA sequence: TGTGCCAGCAGCACACCGGGGGGGTTCAAGCAGTACTTC. It codes for CASSTPGGFKQYF.

The chain joins TRBV7-3 to TRBJ1-1, with TRBD1 matching 7 bases. Germline values: CDR1 SGHTA, CDR2 FQGTGA. The V gene end was trimmed by 1 base and the J gene end by 5 bases; junction bases not matched to a gene: 4. The CDR3 spans 14 residues. The CDR3 nucleotides are TGTGCCAGCAGCTTAAAGGGGGCAGGGACTGAAGCTTTCTTT. This sequence encodes CASSLKGAGTEAFF.